The clone carrying this T cell receptor beta chain was seen once. The data stem from a study of T cell responses to AZD1222 COVID-19 vaccine. V was pared by 0 bases and J by 2 bases, with 6 bases of the junction left unmatched. Per germline, CDR1 SGHRS and CDR2 YFSETQ. CDR3 length equals 17 residues. The assay was immunoSEQ multiplex PCR, and TCRdb's table has in-frame clones only and misses some. The sample includes 95,000 to 100,000 clones, roughly 87% of them seen just once. The sequences come from peripheral blood, collected on day 0 of AZD1222 vaccination. V is TRBV5-1 and J is TRBJ2-3; TRBD2 agrees at 10 bases. This sequence originates from an adult in good health. CDR3 sequence (DNA): TGCGCCAGCAGCTTGGTCGGACTAGCGGAAGTCACAGATACGCAGTATTTT. It yields the protein CASSLVGLAEVTDTQYF.